This T cell receptor beta chain was observed in a study of blood T cell repertoires in COVID-19. Using immunoSEQ multiplex PCR, the repertoire was profiled, and TCRdb retains in-frame clones only, with some absent. The sample has 300,000 to 400,000 clones, about nine tenths seen once; the top ten hold about 7.3%. The count of this clone is one. This receptor was obtained from a woman between 65 and 79 years old with COVID-19, enrolled during active disease. The sequenced sample consisted of peripheral blood.

CDR3 residues: CASSLSLGAQVDGYTF. The CDR3, as DNA: TGTGCCAGCAGCTTGTCCCTGGGGGCCCAAGTGGATGGCTACACCTTC. The chain joins TRBV5-8 to TRBJ1-2; TRBD1 is a possible D gene (6 bases). The V gene lost 1 base and the J gene lost 6 bases, with 19 bases spanning the gap. Germline V gene data show CDR1 as SGHTS and CDR2 as YDEGEE. The CDR3 is 16 amino acids.